The 30 T cell receptor beta chains reported below all come from one sample, sequenced in a study of T cells in Graves' hyperthyroidism and ophthalmopathy. RNA transcripts yielded amplified TCR beta CDR3 regions. The TCR CDR3 was amplified in a first-round RT-PCR using the HTBI primer set. TCRdb re-derived calls from the multiplex PCR reads in MiXCR, one entry per CDR3 protein. The data show about 300,000 distinct CDR3 sequences, approximately 15% seen once. The sequenced material came from blood. These receptors all come from a man younger than 45 with Graves' hyperthyroidism.

This clonotype was seen ten or more times. The chain joins TRBV18 to TRBJ2-1; 8 nucleotides match TRBD2. This CDR3 has 14 amino acids. The germline V gene has CDR1 KGHSH and CDR2 LQKENI. Losses at the gene ends were 5 bases for V and 7 bases for J; bases not matched to a gene: 7. The CDR3 sequence: CASSYSGLGNEQFF. CDR3 in DNA: TGTGCCAGCTCATACTCGGGACTAGGGAATGAGCAGTTCTTC.

The V gene is TRBV5-4, the J gene TRBJ2-3, with 7 bases aligning to TRBD1. Germline assignment: CDR1 SGHNT and CDR2 YYREEE (reference sequence). V dropped 1 base and J dropped 6; count of bases not matched to a gene: 8. The CDR3 is 15 amino acids. CDR3 sequence reads: CASSLQGVELDTQYF. The CDR3 DNA sequence: TGTGCCAGCAGCTTGCAGGGGGTAGAATTGGATACGCAGTATTTT.

This clonotype was found many times. This chain joins TRBV12-3 or TRBV12-4 and TRBJ2-1, with TRBD2 matching 8 bases. V lost 6 bases and J lost 7; bases outside the gene matches: 8. This CDR3 region has 14 residues. The CDR3 DNA follows: TGTGCCAGCAGAGTGACCGGGACTAGAAATGAGCAGTTCTTC. Translated: CASRVTGTRNEQFF.

V usage is TRBV12-5 and J usage is TRBJ2-5; TRBD2 matches at 10 bases. V shed 5 bases and J 5 bases; nucleotides not matched to a gene: 8. Germline CDR1 LGHNT, CDR2 FRNRAP. The CDR3 totals 15 residues. The CDR3 DNA reads as TGTGCTAGTGGTCCTGAGCGGGAGGGCCGGGAGACCCAGTACTTC. Protein sequence: CASGPEREGRETQYF.

This clonotype was counted ten times or more. V usage is TRBV11-3 and J usage is TRBJ2-7, with D perhaps TRBD2 (7 bases). The germline gives CDR1 SGHNT, CDR2 YENEEA. V lost 1 base and J lost 7, with 14 bases in between. The CDR3 runs to 14 residues. CDR3 sequence (DNA): TGTGCCAGCAGCTTAGCCGCGGGGGCGGGGGAGCAGTACTTC. This translates into CASSLAAGAGEQYF.

This clonotype was counted a few times. The chain carries TRBV25-1 and TRBJ1-5, with a weak D call TRBD1 (5 bases). Germline assignment: CDR1 MGHDK and CDR2 SYGVNS. The germline V and J ends were trimmed by 7 bases and 1 base, with 11 bases remaining between them. This CDR3 has 14 residues. The DNA for the CDR3 is TGTGCCAGCACTAGACAGCCAAGCAATCAGCCCCAGCATTTT. It encodes CASTRQPSNQPQHF.

This clonotype came up a few times. V usage is TRBV7-3 and J usage is TRBJ1-1; D possibly corresponds to TRBD1 (6 bases). The CDR3 is 14 amino acids. The ends were cut back, 5 bases at V and 6 bases at J, with 16 bases in the middle. The germline gives CDR1 SGHTA, CDR2 FQGTGA. For the CDR3, the DNA is TGTGCCAGCAGCCCTCTAGGGGGGTCGCCTGAAGCTTTCTTT. It yields the protein CASSPLGGSPEAFF.

This clonotype was recorded many times. The chain joins TRBV7-9 to TRBJ2-3, with D uncertain. The V gene's germline CDR1 is SEHNR and CDR2 FQNEAQ (reference sequence). The CDR3 is 15 amino acids. Trimming removed 3 bases from V and 6 bases from J, with 16 bases in between. This chain's CDR3 is CASSLSDGSEDTQYF. CDR3 in DNA: TGTGCCAGCAGCTTGAGCGACGGAAGCGAGGATACGCAGTATTTT.

Details on this clonotype: A much larger clone differs from this one at a single base, so this may be a read error. The rearrangement joins TRBV7-9 to TRBJ2-7; D possibly corresponds to TRBD2 (6 bases). Trimming stripped 8 bases from V and 0 bases from J, with 8 bases between. The CDR3 is 12 residues long. Germline CDR1 is SEHNR and CDR2 is FQNEAQ (reference sequence). CDR3 protein: CASGRISYEQYF. DNA for the CDR3: TGTGCCAGCGGGAGGATCTCCTACGAGCAGTACTTC.

This chain links TRBV19 with TRBJ1-1, with D unclear. This CDR3 has 13 amino acids. From germline, CDR1 is LNHDA and CDR2 SQIVND (reference sequence). V lost 0 bases, J lost 8 bases, and 10 bases lay in between. CDR3 in DNA: TGTGCCAGTAGTATAGAATCAACGACGGAAGCTTTCTTT. Translated, it gives CASSIESTTEAFF.

This clonotype was seen repeatedly, ten times or more. This chain connects TRBV29-1 to TRBJ2-7; 8 positions match TRBD2. CDR1 is SQVTM, CDR2 ANQGSEA, per germline. V was pared by 1 base and J by 6 bases, with 5 bases of the junction left unmatched. The CDR3 is 13 amino acids. The CDR3 coding sequence is TGCAGCGTTGAAGGGACTAGCTTTATCGAGCAGTACTTC. Protein product: CSVEGTSFIEQYF.

At least ten counts were recorded for this clonotype. V is TRBV20-1 and J is TRBJ2-3; the D gene is possibly TRBD1 (5 bases). V dropped 6 bases and J dropped 3 bases, with 10 bases sitting between them. The CDR3 spans 12 residues. Germline V gene sequence: CDR1 DFQATT, CDR2 SNEGSKA (reference sequence). The DNA for the CDR3 is TGCAGTGCCCAAAGGGGTACAGATACGCAGTATTTT. Translating gives CSAQRGTDTQYF.

This clonotype was counted a few times. This chain connects TRBV7-9 to TRBJ2-5; D uncertain. The germline CDR1 and CDR2 sequences are SEHNR and FQNEAQ (reference sequence). This CDR3 has 12 residues. Trimming removed 6 bases from V and 2 bases from J, with 7 bases in between. CDR3: CASRSGQETQYF. CDR3 DNA sequence: TGTGCCAGCAGATCTGGTCAAGAGACCCAGTACTTC.

This clonotype was counted only a few times. The chain joins TRBV5-6 to TRBJ2-7; D remains ambiguous. Germline assignment: CDR1 SGHDT and CDR2 YYEEEE. Trimming removed 4 bases from V and 2 bases from J, with 7 bases in between. This CDR3 spans 12 amino acids. The CDR3 spells CASSVETYEQYF. CDR3 DNA sequence: TGTGCCAGCAGCGTGGAGACCTACGAGCAGTACTTC.

Remarks on this clonotype: Since a much larger clone is just one base distant, this may be a read error. The chain has TRBV7-3 and TRBJ2-2; 9 nucleotides match TRBD1. CDR1 is SGHTA and CDR2 is FQGTGA in the germline V gene. There are 15 residues in the CDR3. In DNA, the CDR3 is TGTGCCGGCAGCTCCCGGGACAGGGACACCGGGGAGCTGTTTTTT. Translated, it gives CAGSSRDRDTGELFF.

This clonotype was recorded at least ten times. The gene calls are TRBV7-9 and TRBJ2-1, with D possibly matching TRBD2 (5 bases). Germline V CDR1 and CDR2: SEHNR, FQNEAQ (reference sequence). V lost 5 bases to trimming and J lost 7 bases, with 15 bases between them. This CDR3 has 14 amino acids. The CDR3 region is CASSLRYGLNEQFF. DNA for the CDR3: TGTGCCAGCAGCCTCCGTTACGGACTGAATGAGCAGTTCTTC.

There are many counts of this clonotype. This rearrangement joins TRBV7-3 to TRBJ2-1; no clear D. Between the trimmed V and J ends, which lost 2 bases and 12 bases, there was a span of 14 bases. Germline assignment: CDR1 SGHTA and CDR2 FQGTGA. The CDR3 is 13 residues long. DNA of the CDR3: TGTGCCAGCAGCTTATCGGTCGGAGAGTGGCAGTTCTTC. Translation gives CASSLSVGEWQFF. Variable domain in full (rest from reference TRBV7-3 and TRBJ2-1): GAGVSQTPSNKVTEKGKYVELRCDPISGHTALYWYRQSLGQGPEFLIYFQGTGAADDSGLPNDRFFAVRPEGSVSTLKIQRTERGDSAVYLCASSLSVGEWQFFGPGTRLTVL.

The rearrangement uses TRBV24-1 and TRBJ2-3; 11 bases map to TRBD2. V dropped 4 bases and J dropped 5; count of bases not matched to a gene: 4. The CDR3 covers 15 residues. Germline V gives CDR1 KGHDR, CDR2 SFDVKD. The DNA for the CDR3 is TGTGCCACCAGTGAACATACTAGCGGGAGAGATACGCAGTATTTT. Encoded protein: CATSEHTSGRDTQYF.

J is TRBJ2-3 and V is TRBV11-2; D remains ambiguous. This CDR3 region has 15 residues. Germline V CDR1 and CDR2: SGHAT, FQNNGV. Trimming took off 2 bases at V and 0 bases at J, with 9 bases between the two ends. In DNA form, the CDR3 reads TGTGCCAGCAGCTTATATGGGCCTAGCACAGATACGCAGTATTTT. Amino acid sequence: CASSLYGPSTDTQYF.

With regard to this clonotype: With a much larger clone just one base away, this may be a read error. This rearrangement joins TRBV12-3 or TRBV12-4 to TRBJ2-7, with D tentatively TRBD2 (5 bases). V was cut by 7 bases and J by 0 bases, with 13 bases left in between. This CDR3 comprises 14 residues. CDR3 in amino acids: CASTRGGGSYEQYF. DNA of the CDR3: TGTGCCAGCACCCGCGGAGGCGGCTCCTACGAGCAGTACTTC.

This clonotype has a handful of counts. The V call is TRBV3-1, the J call TRBJ2-1; the D is unclear. The CDR3 has 15 residues. Looked up from germline, CDR1 is LGHDT and CDR2 is YNNKEL (reference sequence). V gave up 4 bases and J gave up 0 bases, with 10 bases separating them. The DNA for the CDR3 is TGTGCCAGCAGCCCATGGGCGAGCTCCTACAATGAGCAGTTCTTC. It specifies CASSPWASSYNEQFF.

In this sample, this clonotype turned up a few times. The chain couples TRBV20-1 to TRBJ2-7; the match to TRBD2 covers 8 bases. The CDR3 runs to 14 residues. CDR1 is DFQATT, CDR2 SNEGSKA, per germline (reference sequence). Losses at the gene ends were 5 bases for V and 2 bases for J; bases not matched to a gene: 8. Here the CDR3 DNA reads TGCAGTGCTGAGCCGGGACTAGGAACCTACGAGCAGTACTTC. Translated, it gives CSAEPGLGTYEQYF.

This clonotype was picked up many times. The V call is TRBV30, the J call TRBJ2-7; the match to TRBD2 covers 9 bases. Germline CDR1 reads GTSNPN; CDR2 reads SVGIG (reference sequence). The CDR3 has 13 residues. Germline trimming cut 0 bases from V and 6 bases from J; bases unmatched to any gene: 3. The CDR3 region is CAWSVGAGGEQYF. CDR3 DNA: TGTGCCTGGAGTGTTGGAGCGGGGGGCGAGCAGTACTTC. The entire variable domain, with the rest obtained from reference TRBV30 and TRBJ2-7, is as follows: SQTIHQWPATLVQPVGSPLSLECTVEGTSNPNLYWYRQAAGRGLQLLFYSVGIGQISSEVPQNLSASRPQDRQFILSSKKLLLSDSGFYLCAWSVGAGGEQYFGPGTRLTVT.

This clonotype turned up a few times. The rearrangement uses TRBV29-1 and TRBJ1-2; D gene uncertain. The ends were cut back, 8 bases at V and 0 bases at J, with 13 bases in the middle. This CDR3 contains 13 residues. Germline-derived CDR1 and CDR2 are SQVTM and ANQGSEA. The CDR3 nucleotides read TGCAGCCCAAGCTCACCACCTAACTATGGCTACACCTTC. Protein product: CSPSSPPNYGYTF.

This clonotype appeared a few times. This chain uses TRBV29-1 with TRBJ2-5; a weak D match, TRBD2 (5 bases). From germline, CDR1 is SQVTM and CDR2 ANQGSEA. V lost 5 bases and J 5 bases, leaving 12 bases between the germline ends. The CDR3 loop spans 12 amino acids. The CDR3: CSVSTSSETQYF. The DNA of the CDR3 is TGCAGCGTTTCTACTAGTTCGGAGACCCAGTACTTC.

Note on this clonotype: One base away lies a much larger clone, so this may be a sequencing read error. Lacking the conserved final phenylalanine or tryptophan, this CDR3 likely reflects a read error. The V and J genes are TRBV7-8 and TRBJ1-1, with D tentatively TRBD1 (5 bases). The CDR3 consists of 14 residues. CDR1 is SGHVS and CDR2 is FQNEAQ in the germline V gene. V lost 0 bases and J 1 base, leaving 6 bases between the germline ends. Written as DNA, the CDR3 is TGTGCCAGCAGCTTAGCGAGGGGGAACACTGAAGCTTTCTCT. This encodes CASSLARGNTEAFS.

This clonotype was found a few times. The chain links TRBV4-2 to TRBJ1-5, with D possibly TRBD1 on 5 matching bases. Per germline, CDR1 LGHNA and CDR2 YNFKEQ. The V and J ends lost 0 bases and 5 bases respectively, with 8 bases between them. The CDR3 covers 14 residues. CDR3: CASSQDAGYQPQHF. CDR3 DNA: TGTGCCAGCAGCCAAGATGCAGGGTATCAGCCCCAGCATTTT.

This clonotype was observed at least ten times. The J gene is TRBJ2-7, the V gene TRBV30; TRBD2 matches 10 bases. V shed 3 bases and J 1 base; nucleotides not matched to a gene: 9. This CDR3 is 16 amino acids long. From germline, CDR1 is GTSNPN and CDR2 SVGIG (reference sequence). This CDR3 is CAWRGPGTSVSYEQYF. The CDR3 region has the DNA TGTGCCTGGAGAGGCCCCGGGACTAGCGTTTCCTACGAGCAGTACTTC.

This clonotype was seen more than once but under ten times. The rearrangement uses TRBV3-1 and TRBJ1-3; D ambiguous. The CDR3 is 15 amino acids. V lost 3 bases to trimming and J lost 0 bases, with 9 bases between them. Germline V gives CDR1 LGHDT, CDR2 YNNKEL (reference sequence). CDR3 DNA sequence: TGTGCCAGCAGCCACGGCGGCTCCTCTGGAAACACCATATATTTT. This sequence encodes CASSHGGSSGNTIYF.

The rearrangement joins TRBV19 to TRBJ2-6, with D perhaps matching TRBD1 (6 bases). The V end lost 7 bases, the J end lost 4 bases, and 14 bases lay between the germline ends. Germline-derived CDR1 and CDR2 are LNHDA and SQIVND (reference sequence). This CDR3 has 15 amino acids. CDR3 protein: CASTQQGFGANVLTF. CDR3 sequence (DNA): TGTGCCAGTACCCAACAGGGTTTCGGGGCCAACGTCCTGACTTTC.